These 15 T cell receptor beta chains share one sample of origin, sequenced in a study of CD8 T cells in ankylosing spondylitis. TCRdb ran MiXCR on the 5' RACE reads and lists one entry per CDR3 protein. Among about 160,000 distinct CDR3 sequences listed, approximately 9.9% were seen once. The sample taken for sequencing was blood, either unsorted or a sorted T cell fraction (not recorded which). Receptor source: a female donor with ankylosing spondylitis or in good health (not recorded which).

The chain links TRBV10-3 to TRBJ2-1; 12 nucleotides line up with TRBD2. Germline loops: CDR1 ENHRY, CDR2 SYGVKD. The CDR3 extends over 14 amino acids. V trimming: 11 bases; J trimming: 8 bases; junction bases outside the gene matches: 10. The CDR3 loop is CAATTSGSGDEQFF. CDR3 coding DNA: TGTGCCGCAACGACTAGCGGGAGTGGCGATGAGCAGTTCTTC.

The V and J genes are TRBV6-5 and TRBJ2-1; 10 bases match TRBD1. Germline V gene sequence: CDR1 MNHEY, CDR2 SVGAGI. Trimming removed 2 bases from V and 4 bases from J; junction bases left unmatched: 2. CDR3 length equals 15 residues. The CDR3 sequence: CASSYGQGGYNEQFF. CDR3 sequence (DNA): TGTGCCAGCAGTTACGGACAGGGGGGATACAATGAGCAGTTCTTC.

The CDR3 DNA is TGTGCCACCACCGCGACAGCTAATAATGAAAAACTGTTTTTT. Its translation is CATTATANNEKLFF. The V gene is TRBV15, the J gene TRBJ1-4; D possibly corresponds to TRBD1 (5 bases). The CDR3 is made up of 14 amino acids. Trimming took off 7 bases at V and 4 bases at J, with 13 bases between the two ends. Germline CDR1 LNHNV, CDR2 YYDKDF (reference sequence).

The V call is TRBV12-3 or TRBV12-4, the J call TRBJ2-7, with D uncertain. V dropped 5 bases and J dropped 1 base, with 12 bases sitting between them. The CDR3 consists of 14 residues. The CDR3 bases are TGTGCCAGCAGTCCCCGACTGGCTTCCTACGAGCAGTACTTC. The encoded protein is CASSPRLASYEQYF.

There are a few counts of this clonotype. The rearrangement links TRBV6-4 to TRBJ2-6; the D is unclear. V was pared by 0 bases and J by 1 base, with 10 bases between. Per germline, CDR1 MRHNA and CDR2 SNTAGT. The CDR3 loop spans 17 amino acids. CDR3 region: CASSDSRGWSGANVLTF. The DNA of the CDR3 is TGTGCCAGCAGTGACTCGAGAGGTTGGTCTGGGGCCAACGTCCTGACTTTC.

The rearrangement uses TRBV19 and TRBJ1-5, with D uncertain. The CDR3 loop spans 13 amino acids. The germline CDR1 and CDR2 sequences are LNHDA and SQIVND (reference sequence). V lost 6 bases and J lost 9, with 15 bases in between. The CDR3 reads CASRDGGVTPQHF. The DNA for the CDR3 is TGTGCCAGTAGGGACGGTGGGGTTACGCCCCAGCATTTT.

This clonotype showed up many times. The junction shows a germline mismatch at one end, possibly a read error. The chain has TRBV12-3 or TRBV12-4 and TRBJ2-1; TRBD2 matches at 7 bases. This CDR3 comprises 16 residues. This CDR3 is CASSLAVRSSYNEQFF. The CDR3 bases are TGTGCCAGCAGTCTAGCGGTTCGGAGCTCCTACAATGAGCAGTTCTTC.

The sample holds a few counts of this clonotype. The rearrangement joins TRBV20-1 to TRBJ2-1; TRBD2 matches at 12 bases. The CDR3 contains 15 residues. The germline gives CDR1 DFQATT, CDR2 SNEGSKA (reference sequence). V trimming: 5 bases; J trimming: 0 bases; junction bases outside the gene matches: 2. The CDR3 sequence is CSASGLAGSYNEQFF. CDR3 bases: TGCAGTGCTTCGGGACTAGCGGGCTCCTACAATGAGCAGTTCTTC.

The chain carries TRBV10-2 and TRBJ2-1; weak D call: TRBD2 (5 bases). Trimming shortened V by 7 bases and J by 7 bases, and 26 bases separated the two germline ends. CDR3 size: 17 residues. Per germline, CDR1 WSHSY and CDR2 SAAADI. The CDR3 bases are TGCGCCAGCATAGGGCTAGCTAAAAACAACCCCTGGAATGAGCAGTTCTTC. It specifies CASIGLAKNNPWNEQFF.

The gene calls are TRBV6-2 or TRBV6-3 and TRBJ2-1; D is unresolved. The CDR3 has 14 amino acids. Between the trimmed V and J ends, which lost 0 bases and 3 bases, there was a span of 6 bases. Germline CDR1 and CDR2: MNHEY and SVGEGT. CDR3 nucleotide sequence: TGTGCCAGCAGTTACTCGAGCAGCTACAATGAGCAGTTCTTC. It yields the protein CASSYSSSYNEQFF.

The rearrangement joins TRBV27 to TRBJ2-7; possible D gene TRBD2, 6 bases. Germline V gene sequence: CDR1 MNHEY, CDR2 SMNVEV (reference sequence). There are 15 residues in the CDR3. Trimming removed 1 base from V and 4 bases from J, with 14 bases in between. CDR3 region: CASSLWAGSWYEQYF. CDR3 bases: TGTGCCAGCAGTTTATGGGCCGGGAGTTGGTACGAGCAGTACTTC.

In this sample, this clonotype turned up many times. This rearrangement joins TRBV29-1 to TRBJ2-7; a weak D match, TRBD2 (5 bases). In germline, CDR1 is SQVTM, CDR2 ANQGSEA. V lost 0 bases and J 2 bases, leaving 14 bases between the germline ends. The CDR3 covers 15 residues. The CDR3 loop reads CSVEDPGEPPYEQYF. In nucleotides, the CDR3 is TGCAGCGTTGAAGATCCCGGGGAACCTCCCTACGAGCAGTACTTC.

This chain uses TRBV1 with TRBJ2-5; TRBD1, the table's D call, was not compared with the DNA. TRBV1 constitutes a pseudogene. There are 18 residues in the CDR3. The CDR3 DNA is TGCACCAGCAGCCAAGAGGGTATGCTGTGCCCCAGAAGAGAGACCCAGTACTTC. Translation: CTSSQEGMLCPRRETQYF.

The CDR3 DNA follows: TGTGCCAGCAGCTTAGAAGCGGGACTGTACCAAGAGACCCAGTACTTC. Amino acid sequence: CASSLEAGLYQETQYF. This rearrangement joins TRBV7-9 to TRBJ2-5; 7 bases agree with TRBD2. The CDR3 is 16 amino acids. CDR1 and CDR2 from the germline V gene are SEHNR and FQNEAQ (reference sequence). Losses at the gene ends were 1 base for V and 0 bases for J; bases not matched to a gene: 5.

This chain links TRBV12-3 or TRBV12-4 with TRBJ2-3; perhaps TRBD2 as D (6 bases). The ends were cut back, 3 bases at V and 6 bases at J, with 10 bases in the middle. The CDR3 has 13 residues. CDR3 loop: CASSFGTLDTQYF. CDR3 sequence (DNA): TGTGCCAGCAGTTTCGGGACTCTGGATACGCAGTATTTT.